A single sample is the source of the 23 T cell receptor beta chains below, sequenced in a study of shared clonotypes between healthy human individuals (dated by TCRdb to between 2020 and 2021). For the CD8 naive samples, CD45RO-negative cells were positively selected for CCR7, yielding a CD45RA+CCR7+ population from which TemRA cells were excluded. Library preparation employed the immunoSEQ multiplex PCR assay. Imported from immuneACCESS, the table was reduced by TCRdb to in-frame sequences with V and J called. These copies leave out some clones; in studies compared against another copy, an unresolved V gene accounts for under half, and the cause of the remainder is not known. For this sample there are millions of clones; about 94% appear just once. The ten most abundant clones make up 0.85% to 1.3% of the sample. The material sequenced was naive CD8+ T cells sorted from blood. Sample cell subset or site, as interpreted from the label and publication: CD45RA+CCR7+. The receptors originated from a young man in good health.

J is TRBJ2-7 and V is TRBV7-6, with D unclear. The CDR3 consists of 14 residues. V was clipped by 1 base and J by 1 base, with 8 bases between them. CDR1 and CDR2 (germline): SGHVS, FNYEAQ. The CDR3 nucleotides are TGTGCCAGCAGCTTAGATGTTGGGTCCTACGAGCAGTACTTC. Translation gives CASSLDVGSYEQYF.

V and J are TRBV9 and TRBJ2-3, with 14 bases fitting TRBD2. The CDR3 loop spans 16 amino acids. With V trimmed by 2 bases and J by 5 bases, 4 bases remained unmatched. CDR1 is SGDLS, CDR2 YYNGEE, per germline. CDR3 nucleotide sequence: TGTGCCAGCAGCGTGGGACTAGCGGGGGTTCTAGATACGCAGTATTTT. Protein: CASSVGLAGVLDTQYF.

This clone came up a few times. J is TRBJ1-2 and V is TRBV9; 7 bases agree with TRBD1. The CDR3 spans 15 residues. Losses at the gene ends were 3 bases for V and 5 bases for J; bases not matched to a gene: 10. The germline gives CDR1 SGDLS, CDR2 YYNGEE. DNA for the CDR3: TGTGCCAGCAGCGGTATTTCGGACAGGCTTTATGGCTACACCTTC. Translated, it gives CASSGISDRLYGYTF.

This chain connects TRBV6-6 to TRBJ2-7, with D tentatively TRBD1 (5 bases). CDR1 and CDR2 from the germline V gene are MNHNY and SVGAGI (reference sequence). The length of the CDR3 is 16 residues. Trimming removed 2 bases at V and 4 bases at J, with 18 bases between. The CDR3 is CASSYPVQGYLYEQYF. In DNA, the CDR3 is TGTGCCAGCAGTTACCCCGTCCAGGGATACCTGTACGAGCAGTACTTC.

This clone has only one observation. The chain recombines TRBV4-3 with TRBJ2-3; 14 bases match TRBD2. V shed 1 base, J shed 4 bases, and the junction held 4 bases outside the gene matches. The germline gives CDR1 LGHNA, CDR2 YSLEER. The CDR3 is 17 residues long. This CDR3 is CASSQVGLAGVADTQYF. CDR3 nucleotide sequence: TGCGCCAGCAGCCAAGTGGGACTAGCGGGAGTAGCAGATACGCAGTATTTT.

V and J are TRBV7-9 and TRBJ2-1, with D unclear. Germline V CDR1 and CDR2: SEHNR, FQNEAQ (reference sequence). Trimming stripped 0 bases from V and 5 bases from J, with 5 bases between. The CDR3 sequence is 13 residues long. The CDR3 protein is CASSLATNNEQFF. The CDR3 nucleotides read TGTGCCAGCAGCTTAGCGACGAACAATGAGCAGTTCTTC.

V and J are TRBV29-1 and TRBJ2-3; D unclear. This CDR3 is built from 12 residues. Germline lookup yields CDR1 SQVTM and CDR2 ANQGSEA. V lost 5 bases and J lost 3, with 9 bases in between. CDR3 amino acids: CSVIGVTDTQYF. The CDR3, as DNA: TGCAGCGTTATAGGAGTGACAGATACGCAGTATTTT.

This chain links TRBV9 with TRBJ1-1; D perhaps matches TRBD1 (6 bases). The V gene lost 2 bases and the J gene lost 3 bases, with 11 bases spanning the gap. There are 14 residues in the CDR3. Germline CDR1 SGDLS, CDR2 YYNGEE. The CDR3 DNA reads TGTGCCAGCAGCGTTTCGGGGGCGCACACTGAAGCTTTCTTT. Translating gives CASSVSGAHTEAFF.

The chain uses TRBV6-4 and TRBJ2-2; D unclear. Germline V gene sequence: CDR1 MRHNA, CDR2 SNTAGT. V was trimmed by 6 bases and J by 2 bases, leaving 10 bases between them. The CDR3 consists of 14 residues. This chain's CDR3 is CASSVGLNTGELFF. CDR3 DNA sequence: TGTGCCAGCAGCGTGGGCCTCAACACCGGGGAGCTGTTTTTT.

The chain combines TRBV19 with TRBJ2-7; a possible D gene is TRBD1 (5 bases). The germline V and J ends were trimmed by 3 bases and 3 bases, with 15 bases remaining between them. CDR1 is LNHDA, CDR2 SQIVND, per germline (reference sequence). The length of the CDR3 is 15 residues. DNA for the CDR3: TGTGCCAGTAGTATTAGCCCCCCAGGGCTCTACGAGCAGTACTTC. Translation gives CASSISPPGLYEQYF.

The V and J genes are TRBV7-9 and TRBJ2-7, with 7 nucleotides matching TRBD1. The CDR3 is 16 residues long. Looked up from germline, CDR1 is SEHNR and CDR2 is FQNEAQ (reference sequence). Losses at the gene ends were 4 bases for V and 4 bases for J; bases not matched to a gene: 13. CDR3 in amino acids: CASSSPPATGDYEQYF. The CDR3 DNA reads TGTGCCAGCAGCTCCCCCCCCGCCACAGGGGATTACGAGCAGTACTTC.

The rearrangement links TRBV2 to TRBJ2-2; 8 bases align to TRBD1. The CDR3 runs 16 residues. The V gene's germline CDR1 is SNHLY and CDR2 FYNNEI. The V segment lost 8 bases and the J segment 0 bases; nucleotides outside the gene matches: 8. The chain's CDR3 is CASGDRTNANTGELFF. The CDR3 coding sequence is TGTGCCAGCGGGGACAGGACTAACGCGAACACCGGGGAGCTGTTTTTT.

The chain links TRBV30 to TRBJ1-1; D is possibly TRBD1 (6 bases). Germline V gene data show CDR1 as GTSNPN and CDR2 as SVGIG (reference sequence). The CDR3 has 13 amino acids. The ends were cut back, 2 bases at V and 7 bases at J, with 14 bases in the middle. CDR3 coding DNA: TGTGCCTGGAGTTTTATGGAGGGGGGTGAAGCTTTCTTT. Protein sequence: CAWSFMEGGEAFF. The full variable domain, rest sourced from reference TRBV30 and TRBJ1-1, is SQTIHQWPATLVQPVGSPLSLECTVEGTSNPNLYWYRQAAGRGLQLLFYSVGIGQISSEVPQNLSASRPQDRQFILSSKKLLLSDSGFYLCAWSFMEGGEAFFGQGTRLTVV.

The gene calls are TRBV30 and TRBJ2-3; D may be TRBD2 (5 bases). CDR3 length: 14 amino acids. V gave up 0 bases and J gave up 0 bases, with 7 bases separating them. Germline V CDR1 and CDR2: GTSNPN, SVGIG (reference sequence). As DNA, the CDR3 is TGTGCCTGGAGTGTATGGACTAGCACAGATACGCAGTATTTT. This encodes CAWSVWTSTDTQYF.

As concerns this clone: This sample also contains other DNA sequences that code for the same CDR3. This rearrangement joins TRBV2 to TRBJ1-1; D is unclear. V dropped 3 bases and J dropped 1 base, with 3 bases sitting between them. The CDR3 spans 12 residues. Germline V CDR1 and CDR2: SNHLY, FYNNEI. The chain's CDR3 is CASSEGNTEAFF. In DNA form, the CDR3 reads TGTGCCAGCAGTGAGGGGAACACTGAAGCTTTCTTT.

The chain has TRBV4-3 and TRBJ1-2; the D is unclear. V shed 0 bases and J shed 5 bases, with 16 bases lying between them. Germline CDR1 reads LGHNA; CDR2 reads YSLEER. CDR3 size: 16 residues. The CDR3 protein is CASSQERMGIGYGYTF. For the CDR3, the DNA is TGCGCCAGCAGCCAAGAGAGGATGGGGATTGGGTATGGCTACACCTTC.

This rearrangement joins TRBV19 to TRBJ2-5, with TRBD1 matching over 7 bases. Looked up from germline, CDR1 is LNHDA and CDR2 is SQIVND (reference sequence). The CDR3 has 14 residues. With 3 bases clipped from V and 1 base from J, the junction kept 2 bases outside the gene matches. This CDR3 reads CASSMDRLQETQYF. For the CDR3, the DNA is TGTGCCAGTAGTATGGACAGGCTCCAAGAGACCCAGTACTTC.

This chain joins TRBV4-1 and TRBJ2-4; TRBD2 matches at 10 bases. V gave up 3 bases and J gave up 3 bases; unmatched junction bases: 2. The CDR3 loop spans 15 amino acids. The germline gives CDR1 MGHRA, CDR2 YSYEKL. The CDR3 here is CASSQVAGGKNIQYF. CDR3 bases: TGCGCCAGCAGCCAGGTAGCGGGAGGCAAAAACATTCAGTACTTC.

A word on this clone: Other nucleotide sequences in the sample specify the same CDR3. The chain couples TRBV19 to TRBJ2-7; a possible D gene is TRBD1 (5 bases). The V and J ends lost 3 bases and 3 bases respectively, with 9 bases between them. This CDR3 contains 13 residues. Germline CDR1 reads LNHDA; CDR2 reads SQIVND (reference sequence). CDR3 DNA: TGTGCCAGTAGTATCGGACACAACTACGAGCAGTACTTC. Translation: CASSIGHNYEQYF.

The chain has TRBV27 and TRBJ2-2; D may correspond to TRBD1 or TRBD2 (5 bases each). The CDR3 totals 14 residues. Germline V CDR1 and CDR2: MNHEY, SMNVEV (reference sequence). Trimming took off 10 bases at V and 0 bases at J, with 12 bases between the two ends. CDR3 DNA: TGTGCCACCCAGTGGGGGACGAACACCGGGGAGCTGTTTTTT. It yields the protein CATQWGTNTGELFF.

This clone was counted only a few times. The CDR3: CASSSNVGMLSPLHF. The CDR3 nucleotides are TGTGCCAGCAGCTCCAACGTAGGGATGCTGTCACCCCTCCACTTT. The rearrangement uses TRBV9 and TRBJ1-6, with D hard to call. This CDR3 region has 15 residues. CDR1 is SGDLS, CDR2 YYNGEE, per germline. V was clipped by 4 bases and J by 10 bases, with 18 bases between them.

The gene calls are TRBV7-2 and TRBJ2-1; D may correspond to TRBD1 or TRBD2 (5 bases each). Looked up from germline, CDR1 is SGHTA and CDR2 is FQGNSA. The V end was cut by 1 base, the J end by 3 bases, with 13 bases between. The CDR3 consists of 16 residues. The CDR3, as DNA: TGTGCCAGCAGCTTAGGTGGCGAGGGGCTCTACAATGAGCAGTTCTTC. It codes for CASSLGGEGLYNEQFF.

This rearrangement joins TRBV27 to TRBJ1-5, with 9 bases lining up with TRBD1. This CDR3 region has 16 residues. V dropped 5 bases and J dropped 7; count of bases not matched to a gene: 12. The V gene's germline CDR1 is MNHEY and CDR2 SMNVEV (reference sequence). CDR3 region: CASSPRPGQGGQPQHF. The CDR3 DNA sequence: TGTGCCAGCAGTCCACGACCGGGACAGGGAGGCCAGCCCCAGCATTTT.